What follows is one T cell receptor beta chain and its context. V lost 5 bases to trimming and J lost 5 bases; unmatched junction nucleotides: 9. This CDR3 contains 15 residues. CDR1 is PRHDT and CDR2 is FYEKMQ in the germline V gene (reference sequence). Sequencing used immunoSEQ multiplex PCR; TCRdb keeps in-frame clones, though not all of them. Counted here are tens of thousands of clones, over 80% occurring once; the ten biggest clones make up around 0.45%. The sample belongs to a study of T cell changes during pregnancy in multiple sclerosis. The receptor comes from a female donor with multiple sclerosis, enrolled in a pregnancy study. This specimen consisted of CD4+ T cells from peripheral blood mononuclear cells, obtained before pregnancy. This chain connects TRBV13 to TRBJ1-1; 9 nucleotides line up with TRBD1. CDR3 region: CASSTTGTGFTEAFF. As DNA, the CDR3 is TGTGCCAGCAGCACCACCGGGACAGGGTTTACTGAAGCTTTCTTT.